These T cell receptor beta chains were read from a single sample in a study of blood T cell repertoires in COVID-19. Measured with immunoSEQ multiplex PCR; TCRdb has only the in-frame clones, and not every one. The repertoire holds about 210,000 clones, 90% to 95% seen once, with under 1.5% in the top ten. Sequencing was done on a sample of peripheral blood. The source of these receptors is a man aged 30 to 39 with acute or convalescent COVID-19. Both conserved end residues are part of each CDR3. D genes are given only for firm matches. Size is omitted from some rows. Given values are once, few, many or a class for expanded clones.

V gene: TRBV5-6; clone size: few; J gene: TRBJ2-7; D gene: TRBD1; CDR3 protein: CASSLGGQIPYEQYF; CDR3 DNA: TGTGCCAGCAGCTTGGGGGGACAGATACCCTACGAGCAGTACTTC
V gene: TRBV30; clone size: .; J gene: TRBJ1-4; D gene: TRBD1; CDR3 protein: CAWSGDRAVGEKLFF; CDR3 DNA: TGTGCCTGGAGTGGCGACAGGGCGGTCGGTGAAAAACTGTTTTTT
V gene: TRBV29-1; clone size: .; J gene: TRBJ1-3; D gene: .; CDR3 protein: CSVKPRSGNTIYF; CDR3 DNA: TGCAGCGTTAAACCGCGATCTGGAAACACCATATATTTT
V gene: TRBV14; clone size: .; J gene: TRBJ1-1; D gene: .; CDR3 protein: CASSQRGWNTEAFF; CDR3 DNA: TGTGCCAGCAGCCAAAGGGGCTGGAACACTGAAGCTTTCTTT
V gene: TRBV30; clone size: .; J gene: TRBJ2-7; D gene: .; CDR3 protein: CAWNREAYEQYF; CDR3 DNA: TGTGCCTGGAATAGGGAGGCCTACGAGCAGTACTTC
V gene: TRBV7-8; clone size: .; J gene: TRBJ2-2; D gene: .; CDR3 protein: CASSPRVPGELFF; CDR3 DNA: TGTGCCAGCAGCCCTCGGGTGCCCGGGGAGCTGTTTTTT
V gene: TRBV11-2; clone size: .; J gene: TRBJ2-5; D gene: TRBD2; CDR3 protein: CASSFTSGGAETQYF; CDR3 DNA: TGTGCCAGCAGCTTCACTAGCGGGGGCGCAGAGACCCAGTACTTC
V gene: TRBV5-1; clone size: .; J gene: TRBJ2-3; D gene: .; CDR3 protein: CASSPERGTDTQYF; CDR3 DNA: TGCGCCAGCAGCCCAGAAAGGGGAACAGATACGCAGTATTTT
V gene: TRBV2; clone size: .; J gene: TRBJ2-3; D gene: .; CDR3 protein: CASPVGGSTDTQYF; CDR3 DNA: TGTGCCAGCCCCGTGGGAGGCTCCACAGATACGCAGTATTTT
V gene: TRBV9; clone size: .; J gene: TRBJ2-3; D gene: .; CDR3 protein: CASSVLGSGGASTDTQYF; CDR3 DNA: TGTGCCAGCAGCGTACTAGGTAGCGGAGGAGCTAGCACAGATACGCAGTATTTT
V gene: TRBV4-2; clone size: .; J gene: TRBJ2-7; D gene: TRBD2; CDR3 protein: CASSQGASGYEQYF; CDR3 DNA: TGTGCCAGCAGCCAAGGAGCTAGCGGCTACGAGCAGTACTTC
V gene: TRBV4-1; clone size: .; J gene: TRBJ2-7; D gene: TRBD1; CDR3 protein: CASSQATGTTYEQYF; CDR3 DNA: TGCGCCAGCAGCCAAGCGACAGGGACCACCTACGAGCAGTACTTC
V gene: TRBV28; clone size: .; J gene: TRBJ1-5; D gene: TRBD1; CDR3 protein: CASSRLDRAGEPQHF; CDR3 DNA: TGTGCCAGCAGTCGCCTGGACAGGGCCGGGGAGCCCCAGCATTTT
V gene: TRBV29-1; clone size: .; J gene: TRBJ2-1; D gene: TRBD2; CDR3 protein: CSGEPTSGRTNEQFF; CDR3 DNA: TGCAGCGGCGAACCGACTAGCGGGAGGACCAATGAGCAGTTCTTC
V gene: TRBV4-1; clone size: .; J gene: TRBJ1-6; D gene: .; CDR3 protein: CASSQVPSQGRNSPLHF; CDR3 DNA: TGCGCCAGCAGCCAAGTCCCCTCACAGGGAAGGAATTCACCCCTCCACTTT
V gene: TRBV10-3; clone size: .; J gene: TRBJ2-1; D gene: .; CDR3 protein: CAISESRVHEQFF; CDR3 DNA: TGTGCCATCAGTGAGTCTCGGGTCCATGAGCAGTTCTTC
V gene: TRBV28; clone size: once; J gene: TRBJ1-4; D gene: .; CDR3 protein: CASSTRGLNEKLFF; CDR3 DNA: TGTGCCAGCAGCACTAGGGGGTTAAATGAAAAACTGTTTTTT
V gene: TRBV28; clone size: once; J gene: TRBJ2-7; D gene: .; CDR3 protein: CASYSPGHTHEQYF; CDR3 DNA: TGTGCCAGCTATTCGCCGGGACATACCCACGAGCAGTACTTC
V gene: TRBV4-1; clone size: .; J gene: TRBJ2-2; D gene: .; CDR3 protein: CASSQDIAGRGELFF; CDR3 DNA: TGCGCCAGCAGCCAAGATATTGCGGGACGTGGGGAGCTGTTTTTT
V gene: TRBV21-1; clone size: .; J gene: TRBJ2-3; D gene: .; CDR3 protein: CASSKSRGVADTQYF; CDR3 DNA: TGTGCCAGCAGCAAATCCCGCGGGGTGGCAGATACGCAGTATTTT
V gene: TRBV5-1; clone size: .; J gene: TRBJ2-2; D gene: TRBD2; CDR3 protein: CASSFSGGNTGELFF; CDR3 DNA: TGCGCCAGCAGCTTCAGCGGGGGCAACACCGGGGAGCTGTTTTTT
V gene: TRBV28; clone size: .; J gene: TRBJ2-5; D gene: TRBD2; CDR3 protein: CASSSNSGRAQKTQYF; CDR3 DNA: TGTGCCAGCAGCTCGAATAGCGGGAGGGCCCAAAAGACCCAGTACTTC
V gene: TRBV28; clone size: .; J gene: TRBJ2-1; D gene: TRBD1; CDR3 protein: CASSLPGQGKNEQFF; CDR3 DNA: TGTGCCAGCAGTCTGCCGGGACAGGGTAAAAATGAGCAGTTCTTC
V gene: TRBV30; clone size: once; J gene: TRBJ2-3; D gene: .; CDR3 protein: CAWSVSGVVTDTQYF; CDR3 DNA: TGTGCCTGGAGTGTTTCAGGGGTCGTCACAGATACGCAGTATTTT
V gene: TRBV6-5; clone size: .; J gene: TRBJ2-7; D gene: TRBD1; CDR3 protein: CASSQGQVGPYEQYF; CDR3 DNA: TGTGCCAGCAGCCAGGGACAGGTGGGTCCCTACGAGCAGTACTTC
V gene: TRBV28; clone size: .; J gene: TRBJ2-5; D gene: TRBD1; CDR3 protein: CASSFGGGQSETQYF; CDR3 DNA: TGTGCCAGCAGTTTCGGTGGGGGACAGTCAGAGACCCAGTACTTC
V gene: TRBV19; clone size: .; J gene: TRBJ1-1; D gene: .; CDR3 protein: CASKVRTVMNTEAFF; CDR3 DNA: TGTGCCAGTAAAGTTAGGACAGTCATGAACACTGAAGCTTTCTTT
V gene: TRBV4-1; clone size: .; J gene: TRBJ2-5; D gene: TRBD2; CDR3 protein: CASSQDVGLAGQETQYF; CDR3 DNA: TGCGCCAGCAGCCAAGATGTCGGACTAGCGGGCCAAGAGACCCAGTACTTC
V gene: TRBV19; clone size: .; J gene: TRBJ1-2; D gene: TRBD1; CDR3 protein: CASRRGQGGANYGYTF; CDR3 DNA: TGTGCCAGTAGACGGGGACAGGGGGGAGCTAACTATGGCTACACCTTC
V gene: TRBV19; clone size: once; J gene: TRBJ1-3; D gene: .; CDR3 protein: CASRTSIGGARGNTIYF; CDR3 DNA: TGTGCCAGTAGGACCTCGATCGGAGGGGCGCGTGGAAACACCATATATTTT
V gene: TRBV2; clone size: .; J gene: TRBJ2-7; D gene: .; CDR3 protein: CASSVEGSYEQYF; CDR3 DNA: TGTGCCAGCAGTGTGGAGGGCTCCTACGAGCAGTACTTC
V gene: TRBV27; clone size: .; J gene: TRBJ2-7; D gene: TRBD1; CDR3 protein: CASSSTGGMYEQYF; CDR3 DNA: TGTGCCAGCAGTTCTACAGGGGGCATGTACGAGCAGTACTTC
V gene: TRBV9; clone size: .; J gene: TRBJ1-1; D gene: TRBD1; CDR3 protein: CASSYTGGTEAFF; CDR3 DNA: TGTGCCAGCAGTTACACAGGGGGCACTGAAGCTTTCTTT
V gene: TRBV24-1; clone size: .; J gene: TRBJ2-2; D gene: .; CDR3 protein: CATSDPGRGAGELFF; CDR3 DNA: TGTGCCACCAGTGACCCCGGGCGGGGAGCCGGGGAGCTGTTTTTT
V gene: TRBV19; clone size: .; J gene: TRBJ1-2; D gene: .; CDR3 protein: CASSLTENYGYTF; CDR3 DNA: TGTGCCAGTAGCTTGACAGAAAACTATGGCTACACCTTC
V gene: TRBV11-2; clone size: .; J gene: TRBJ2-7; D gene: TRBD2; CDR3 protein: CASSLGGSDYEQYF; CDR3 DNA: TGTGCCAGCAGCTTGGGGGGGAGTGACTACGAGCAGTACTTC
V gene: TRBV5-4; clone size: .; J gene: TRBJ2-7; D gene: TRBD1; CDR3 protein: CASRRDRGDEQYF; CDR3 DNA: TGTGCCAGCAGGCGGGACAGGGGGGACGAGCAGTACTTC
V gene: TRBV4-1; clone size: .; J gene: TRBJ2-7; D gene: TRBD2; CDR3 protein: CASSRIAGGPSYEQYF; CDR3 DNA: TGCGCCAGCAGCCGAATAGCGGGGGGGCCTTCCTACGAGCAGTACTTC
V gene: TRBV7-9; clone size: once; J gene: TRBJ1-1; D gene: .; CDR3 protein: CASNQGDRRDTEAFF; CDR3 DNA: TGTGCCAGCAACCAGGGTGACAGGCGCGACACTGAAGCTTTCTTT
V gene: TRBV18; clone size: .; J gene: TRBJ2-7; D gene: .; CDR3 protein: CASSLEMSSYEQYF; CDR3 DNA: TGTGCCAGCTCACTGGAGATGAGCTCCTACGAGCAGTACTTC
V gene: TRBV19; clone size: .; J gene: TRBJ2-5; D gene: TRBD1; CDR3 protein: CASRETGRGETQYF; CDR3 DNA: TGTGCCAGTAGAGAGACAGGGAGAGGAGAGACCCAGTACTTC
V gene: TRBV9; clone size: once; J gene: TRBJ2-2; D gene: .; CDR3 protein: CASSVTPSAGELFF; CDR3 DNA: TGTGCCAGCAGCGTAACTCCGTCGGCCGGGGAGCTGTTTTTT
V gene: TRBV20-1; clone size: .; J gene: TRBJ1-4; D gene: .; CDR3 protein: CSASSQGPWQLFF; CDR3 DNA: TGCAGTGCTAGTTCCCAGGGTCCTTGGCAACTGTTTTTT
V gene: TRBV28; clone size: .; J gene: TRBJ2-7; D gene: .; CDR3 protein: CASSLYFDIPRTYEQYF; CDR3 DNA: TGTGCCAGCAGTTTATACTTCGACATACCGAGAACCTACGAGCAGTACTTC
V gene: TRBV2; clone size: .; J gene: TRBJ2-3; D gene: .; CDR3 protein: CASSSEADTQYF; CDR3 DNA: TGTGCCAGCAGTTCCGAGGCAGATACGCAGTATTTT
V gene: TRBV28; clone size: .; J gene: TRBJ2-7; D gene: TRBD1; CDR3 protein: CASRQTGYEQYF; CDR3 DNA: TGTGCCAGCAGGCAGACAGGGTACGAGCAGTACTTC